This TCR beta chain was observed in a study of blood T cell repertoires in COVID-19. In the study overall: The United States, Italy and Spain were the sources of the acute and convalescent COVID-19 samples. The cDNA or gDNA used as material had been derived from T cells, B-cell-depleted T cells, or PBMCs.

In the authors' methods: Estimates of nucleated cell counts were drawn from the amplification of reference gene primers. The repertoire was sequenced with immunoSEQ multiplex PCR; TCRdb's copy has only in-frame clones and lacks some. V, J and clone size are taken as reported in that table, and D and trimming were inferred from the DNA itself. The sample holds around 300,000 clones, roughly 85% seen once. The length of the CDR3 is 14 residues. V trimming: 3 bases; J trimming: 3 bases; junction bases outside the gene matches: 4. Germline V gives CDR1 SGHRS, CDR2 YFSETQ. The clonotype originates from a woman aged 70-85 years with acute or convalescent COVID-19. Sequenced input: peripheral blood. The rearrangement joins TRBV5-1 to TRBJ2-7; 9 bases are shared with TRBD1. The CDR3 region has the DNA TGCGCCAGCAGCTCCGGGACAGGGAACTACGAGCAGTACTTC. Its translation: CASSSGTGNYEQYF.